The T cell receptor beta chain under discussion was sequenced for a study of PD-L1 blockade in urothelial cancer. Per germline, CDR1 SGHRS and CDR2 YFSETQ. The CDR3 totals 13 residues. V dropped 5 bases and J dropped 9 bases, with 15 bases sitting between them. Time point described: pretreatment peripheral blood. The protocol was immunoSEQ multiplex PCR, while the TCRdb copy is restricted to in-frame clones and leaves out a portion. This sample has about 33,000 clones, with about 87% found just once. V usage is TRBV5-1 and J usage is TRBJ2-4; D may be TRBD1 (6 bases). This material consisted of PBMCs, taken around atezolizumab (anti-PD-L1) treatment. This clonotype originated in a man between 60 and 75 years old with urothelial cancer. CDR3: CASSPSDRTIQYF. The CDR3 DNA reads as TGCGCCAGCAGTCCGTCTGACAGGACCATTCAGTACTTC.